This T cell receptor (beta chain) was recorded in a study of T cell responses to AZD1222 COVID-19 vaccine. General study findings and limits: Spike-specific TCR repertoires showed rising breadth and depth after two AZD1222 doses. In a largely white British group with more females than males, clonal diversity was possibly underestimated.

With V trimmed by 3 bases and J by 1 base, 1 base remained unmatched. This CDR3 region has 14 residues. Looked up from germline, CDR1 is SGDLS and CDR2 is YYNGEE. Repertoires were generated with immunoSEQ multiplex PCR, while TCRdb's copy carries only in-frame clones and drops some. In the table there are roughly 120,000 clones, roughly 91% of which are singletons. Note on this clone: Antigen specificity is unknown.

The TCR comes from an adult who received the AZD1222 COVID-19 vaccine. The chain couples TRBV9 to TRBJ1-1; TRBD1 agrees at 9 bases. Here the sequenced sample was peripheral blood, taken 28 days after the second AZD1222 dose. CDR3 sequence (DNA): TGTGCCAGCAGCGCACAGGGGGCGAACACTGAAGCTTTCTTT. Amino acids: CASSAQGANTEAFF. Full variable domain (remainder filled in from reference TRBV9 and TRBJ1-1): DSGVTQTPKHLITATGQRVTLRCSPRSGDLSVYWYQQSLDQGLQFLIQYYNGEERAKGNILERFSAQQFPDLHSELNLSSLELGDSALYFCASSAQGANTEAFFGQGTRLTVV.